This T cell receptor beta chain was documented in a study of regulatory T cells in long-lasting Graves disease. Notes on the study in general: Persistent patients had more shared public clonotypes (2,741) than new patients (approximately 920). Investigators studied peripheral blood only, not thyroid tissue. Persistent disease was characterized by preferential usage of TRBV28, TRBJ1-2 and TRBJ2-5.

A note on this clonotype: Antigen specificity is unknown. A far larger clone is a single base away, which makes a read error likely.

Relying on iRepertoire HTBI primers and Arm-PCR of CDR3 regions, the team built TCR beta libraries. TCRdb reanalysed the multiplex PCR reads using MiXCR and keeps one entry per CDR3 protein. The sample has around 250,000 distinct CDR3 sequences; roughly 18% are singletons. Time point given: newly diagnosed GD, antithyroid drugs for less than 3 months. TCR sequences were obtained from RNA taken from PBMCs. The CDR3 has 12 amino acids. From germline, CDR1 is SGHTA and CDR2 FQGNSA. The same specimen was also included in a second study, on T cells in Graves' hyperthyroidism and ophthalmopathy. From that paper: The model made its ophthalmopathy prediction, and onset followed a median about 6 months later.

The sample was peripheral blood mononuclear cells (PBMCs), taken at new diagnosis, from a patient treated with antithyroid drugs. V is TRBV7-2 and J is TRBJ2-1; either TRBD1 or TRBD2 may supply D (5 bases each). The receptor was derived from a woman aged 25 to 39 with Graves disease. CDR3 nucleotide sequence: TGTGCCAGCAGTGGGGGAAGGGATGAGCAGCTCTTC. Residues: CASSGGRDEQLF. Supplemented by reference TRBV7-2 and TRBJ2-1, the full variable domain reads GAGVSQSPSNKVTEKGKDVELRCDPISGHTALYWYRQSLGQGLEFLIYFQGNSAPDKSGLPSDRFSAERTGGSVSTLTIQRTQQEDSAVYLCASSGGRDEQLFGPGTRLTVL.